This TCR beta chain was sequenced in a study of blood T cell repertoires in COVID-19. TCRdb keeps only in-frame clones here, not all; method: immunoSEQ multiplex PCR. The sample shows some 200,000 clones, 70% to 90% of them seen only once. This clone showed up just a few times. V was trimmed by 0 bases and J by 6 bases, leaving 10 bases between them. The CDR3 runs 14 residues. Germline V gene lookup returns CDR1 WSHSY and CDR2 SAAADI. The TCR comes from a man between 60 and 75 years old with active or convalescent COVID-19. Sequenced input: peripheral blood. The chain is built from TRBV10-2 and TRBJ2-3, with D tentatively TRBD1 (5 bases). In DNA, the CDR3 is TGCGCCAGCAGTGAGTCCCCCAGGGTGGATACGCAGTATTTT. It translates to CASSESPRVDTQYF.